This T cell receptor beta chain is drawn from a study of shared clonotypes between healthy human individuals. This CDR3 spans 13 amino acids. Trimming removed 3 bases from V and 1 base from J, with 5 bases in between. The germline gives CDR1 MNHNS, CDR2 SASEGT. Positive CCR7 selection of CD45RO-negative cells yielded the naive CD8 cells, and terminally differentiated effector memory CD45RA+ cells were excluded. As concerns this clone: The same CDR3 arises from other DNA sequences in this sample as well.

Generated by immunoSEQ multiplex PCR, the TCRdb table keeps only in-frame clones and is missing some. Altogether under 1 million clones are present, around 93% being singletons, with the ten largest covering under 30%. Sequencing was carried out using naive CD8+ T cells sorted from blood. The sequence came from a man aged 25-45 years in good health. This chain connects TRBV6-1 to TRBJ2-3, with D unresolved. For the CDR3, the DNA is TGTGCCAGCAGTGATAGGGGCACAGATACGCAGTATTTT. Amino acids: CASSDRGTDTQYF.